This TCR beta chain was found in a study of CD8 T cells in Susac syndrome. Study-wide results and caveats: It was acknowledged in the study that the number of individuals who were included in its TCR sequencing and HLA analysis was relatively small.

On this clonotype: No antigen is known for it.

Reverse transcription of about 0.5 to 1 ug RNA was carried out with random hexamers. An immunoSEQ multiplex PCR generated amplified TCR beta CDR3 products spanning 54 Vbeta and 13 Jbeta. TCRdb re-called the immunoSEQ multiplex PCR reads through MiXCR, storing one row per CDR3 protein. The data show 90,000 to 110,000 distinct CDR3 sequences, with around 95% seen just once and under 0.1% held by the top ten. The source material was CD4+ T cells from PBMCs. This TCR was recovered from a human donor in good health.

The CDR3 protein is CASRQGAGELFF. In DNA form, the CDR3 reads TGCGCCAGCAGGCAGGGGGCCGGGGAGCTGTTTTTT. The chain uses TRBV5-1 and TRBJ2-2, with 7 bases lining up with TRBD1. Germline lookup yields CDR1 SGHRS and CDR2 YFSETQ. The CDR3 consists of 12 residues. Unmatched junction bases numbered 1, after V lost 5 bases and J lost 6 bases.